The sequence of this T cell receptor (beta chain) was determined in a study of blood T cell repertoires in COVID-19. Here immunoSEQ multiplex PCR was the method, and the copy in TCRdb shows in-frame clones only, minus some. The sample carries some 170,000 clones, approximately 88% recorded once. The CDR3 is made up of 15 amino acids. Germline V lookup: CDR1 LNHDA, CDR2 SQIVND (reference sequence). The V gene lost 1 base and the J gene lost 2 bases, with 8 bases spanning the gap. The chain employs TRBV19 and TRBJ2-2; perhaps TRBD2 as D (6 bases). Source material: peripheral blood. The sequence was collected from an elderly woman with active or convalescent COVID-19. The CDR3 nucleotides read TGTGCCAGTAGTATAGGGACTACAAACACCGGGGAGCTGTTTTTT. Translated, it gives CASSIGTTNTGELFF.